A single sample is the source of the 20 T cell receptor beta chains below, sequenced in a study of regulatory T cells in long-lasting Graves disease. Time point defined: newly diagnosed GD, antithyroid drugs for less than 3 months. The authors made the TCR library using RNA they extracted from PBMCs. In building TCR beta libraries, iRepertoire HTBI primers were used together with Arm-PCR of CDR3 regions. TCRdb reprocessed the multiplex PCR reads with MiXCR, giving one entry per CDR3 protein. The sample lists fewer than 650,000 distinct CDR3 sequences, roughly a sixth occurring once. These sequences were also reported in another study, on T cells in Graves' hyperthyroidism and ophthalmopathy.

The sequenced sample was peripheral blood mononuclear cells (PBMCs), obtained at new diagnosis, from a patient treated with antithyroid drugs. Source of these receptors: a man younger than 35 with Graves disease.

The chain carries TRBV5-1 and TRBJ2-7; weak D call: TRBD2 (7 bases). V lost 7 bases and J lost 2, with 16 bases in between. The CDR3 is made up of 14 amino acids. From germline, CDR1 is SGHRS and CDR2 YFSETQ. CDR3: CASSGGAKTYEQYF. CDR3 coding DNA: TGCGCCAGCTCGGGGGGCGCGAAAACCTACGAGCAGTACTTC.

The table lists this clonotype with a few counts. J is TRBJ2-7 and V is TRBV6-2 or TRBV6-3; TRBD2 agrees at 10 bases. The CDR3 covers 16 residues. After removal of 2 bases from V and 1 base from J, the junction contained 5 bases not matched to a gene. Germline values: CDR1 MNHEY, CDR2 SVGEGT. This CDR3 is CASSYPRTSGSYEQYF. In nucleotides, the CDR3 is TGTGCCAGCAGTTACCCCAGGACTAGCGGATCCTACGAGCAGTACTTC.

The table lists this clonotype with many counts. V and J are TRBV13 and TRBJ2-7, with 7 bases aligning to TRBD2. CDR1 is PRHDT, CDR2 FYEKMQ, per germline (reference sequence). The CDR3 runs 15 residues. The ends lost 4 bases at V and 2 bases at J; junction bases unmatched: 8. The CDR3 protein is CASSSVLREPYEQYF. The CDR3 DNA is TGTGCCAGCAGCTCAGTCCTGCGGGAGCCCTACGAGCAGTACTTC.

This clonotype has more than one count but fewer than ten. This sequence joins TRBV5-1 and TRBJ2-1; 9 positions agree with TRBD1. The V and J ends lost 2 bases and 4 bases, in that order; junction bases with no gene match: 7. Germline CDR1 is SGHRS and CDR2 is YFSETQ. The CDR3 consists of 16 residues. The CDR3 loop is CASSLIPGQGYNEQFF. Here the CDR3 DNA reads TGCGCCAGCAGCTTAATTCCCGGACAGGGGTACAATGAGCAGTTCTTC.

Only a few counts were recorded for this clonotype. This sequence joins TRBV10-1 and TRBJ2-2; D unresolved. Trimming took off 8 bases at V and 6 bases at J, with 10 bases between the two ends. Germline values: CDR1 WNHNN, CDR2 SYGVQD (reference sequence). This CDR3 has 12 residues. This chain's CDR3 is CASGMSSGELFF. The CDR3 bases are TGCGCCAGCGGGATGTCTTCCGGGGAGCTGTTTTTT.

This clonotype was seen many times. The chain is built from TRBV20-1 and TRBJ2-1, with 11 bases that match TRBD2. V was pared by 3 bases and J by 6 bases, with 4 bases of the junction left unmatched. Germline CDR1 DFQATT, CDR2 SNEGSKA (reference sequence). The CDR3 extends over 14 amino acids. The CDR3 DNA sequence: TGCAGTGCTAGTCTCCTAGCGGGAGGCAATGAGCAGTTCTTC. Translation: CSASLLAGGNEQFF.

This clonotype has at least ten counts. The chain uses TRBV12-3 or TRBV12-4 and TRBJ1-2, with no clear D. This CDR3 contains 14 residues. V was shortened by 5 bases and J by 1 base, with 11 bases between the two germline ends. In DNA, the CDR3 is TGTGCCAGCAGTCCGACGACGGTTAACTATGGCTACACCTTC. Its protein product is CASSPTTVNYGYTF.

This clonotype has ten or more counts. V gene TRBV3-1 combines with J gene TRBJ2-5, with TRBD2 identical over 8 bases. The ends lost 2 bases at V and 5 bases at J; junction bases unmatched: 7. The CDR3 has 15 amino acids. From germline, CDR1 is LGHDT and CDR2 YNNKEL (reference sequence). CDR3 sequence: CASSQRSGGRETQYF. In nucleotides, the CDR3 is TGTGCCAGCAGCCAAAGAAGCGGGGGCCGGGAGACCCAGTACTTC.

This clonotype was seen at least ten times. The DNA of the CDR3 is TGTGCCAGCAGGGGGCCCCTGACGAAGCCCCAGCATTTT. Residues: CASRGPLTKPQHF. This chain uses TRBV6-1 with TRBJ1-5, with D tentatively TRBD1 (5 bases). V was trimmed by 6 bases and J by 8 bases, leaving 14 bases between them. The CDR3 length is 13 residues. Germline V lookup: CDR1 MNHNS, CDR2 SASEGT.

This clonotype was seen more than once but under ten times. The chain uses TRBV19 and TRBJ2-3; 10 nucleotides match TRBD2. V was clipped by 4 bases and J by 0 bases; unmatched bases: 7. CDR1 is LNHDA and CDR2 is SQIVND in the germline V gene (reference sequence). The CDR3 runs to 17 residues. In DNA form, the CDR3 reads TGTGCCAGTAGTACCGGGACTAGCGCAGCTAGCACAGATACGCAGTATTTT. Protein sequence: CASSTGTSAASTDTQYF.

J is TRBJ1-1 and V is TRBV7-9; D ambiguous. CDR3 length: 14 residues. From germline, CDR1 is SEHNR and CDR2 FQNEAQ (reference sequence). Trimming took off 4 bases at V and 0 bases at J, with 9 bases between the two ends. The chain's CDR3 is CASSSSLVNTEAFF. Here the CDR3 DNA reads TGTGCCAGCAGCTCCTCACTGGTGAACACTGAAGCTTTCTTT.

The chain joins TRBV18 to TRBJ2-7; D is undetermined. The V and J ends lost 2 bases and 0 bases respectively, with 11 bases between them. The germline CDR1 and CDR2 sequences are KGHSH and LQKENI. The CDR3 covers 15 residues. DNA for the CDR3: TGTGCCAGCTCACCAGAAGGCCGGAGCTCCTACGAGCAGTACTTC. Encoded protein: CASSPEGRSSYEQYF. Looking up the rest from reference TRBV18 and TRBJ2-7 gives the full variable domain: NAGVMQNPRHLVRRRGQEARLRCSPMKGHSHVYWYRQLPEEGLKFMVYLQKENIIDESGMPKERFSAEFPKEGPSILRIQQVVRGDSAAYFCASSPEGRSSYEQYFGPGTRLTVT.

This rearrangement joins TRBV27 to TRBJ1-1, with 7 nucleotides matching TRBD1. The ends lost 3 bases at V and 3 bases at J; junction bases unmatched: 16. Germline CDR1 and CDR2: MNHEY and SMNVEV (reference sequence). The CDR3 spans 18 residues. CDR3 loop: CASSFFPTGHITDTEAFF. The DNA for the CDR3 is TGTGCCAGCAGTTTTTTCCCGACAGGGCACATCACGGACACTGAAGCTTTCTTT.

The chain carries TRBV30 and TRBJ2-7, with D perhaps given as TRBD1 or TRBD2 (5 bases each). V lost 1 base and J lost 3, with 16 bases in between. This CDR3 region has 15 residues. CDR1 and CDR2 from the germline V gene are GTSNPN and SVGIG (reference sequence). The CDR3 protein is CAWSGPRQGDYEQYF. The CDR3, as DNA: TGTGCCTGGAGTGGGCCCCGCCAGGGAGACTACGAGCAGTACTTC.

The CDR3 here is CASSYSRGDTIYF. In DNA form, the CDR3 reads TGTGCCAGCAGTTACTCGCGGGGGGACACCATATATTTT. The gene calls are TRBV6-2 or TRBV6-3 and TRBJ1-3, with a possible D match to TRBD1 (5 bases). V was clipped by 0 bases and J by 8 bases, with 8 bases between them. Germline CDR1 MNHEY, CDR2 SVGEGT. This CDR3 has 13 residues.

The genes are TRBV11-2 and TRBJ2-2; 7 positions match TRBD2. The V gene's germline CDR1 is SGHAT and CDR2 FQNNGV. The CDR3 is 17 amino acids. The junction had 7 bases not matched to a gene; V was cut back by 2 bases and J by 1 base. The CDR3 loop is CASSLYYSGKNTGELFF. The CDR3, as DNA: TGTGCCAGCAGCTTATATTACAGCGGGAAGAACACCGGGGAGCTGTTTTTT.

Many counts were recorded for this clonotype. The chain couples TRBV28 to TRBJ1-1; no firm D call. The length of the CDR3 is 17 residues. The ends were cut back, 5 bases at V and 2 bases at J, with 21 bases in the middle. Germline V gene data show CDR1 as MDHEN and CDR2 as SYDVKM. The CDR3 region has the DNA TGTGCCAGCAGTCCCGGACTACCGGGGTGGTTAAACACTGAAGCTTTCTTT. Translating gives CASSPGLPGWLNTEAFF.

This chain uses TRBV7-9 with TRBJ1-4; D not certain. The CDR3 has 15 amino acids. Deletions cut 6 bases from V and 0 bases from J, with 11 bases between. Germline CDR1 reads SEHNR; CDR2 reads FQNEAQ (reference sequence). The CDR3 reads CASSSRFATNEKLFF. CDR3 coding DNA: TGTGCCAGCAGTTCTAGGTTTGCAACTAATGAAAAACTGTTTTTT.

This clonotype was observed a handful of times. The chain couples TRBV20-1 to TRBJ2-3; D is perhaps TRBD2 (5 bases). Germline CDR1 reads DFQATT; CDR2 reads SNEGSKA (reference sequence). V lost 3 bases to trimming and J lost 2 bases, with 12 bases between them. The CDR3 is made up of 14 amino acids. CDR3 DNA: TGCAGTGCTAGTCCCAGCGGCGACACAGATACGCAGTATTTT. Translating it yields CSASPSGDTDTQYF.

This clonotype was seen ten or more times. DNA of the CDR3: TGCAGTGCTAGAATCCAGACAGGGACGGATACGCAGTATTTT. Protein product: CSARIQTGTDTQYF. This rearrangement joins TRBV20-1 to TRBJ2-3, with TRBD1 identical over 7 bases. Per the germline V gene, CDR1 is DFQATT and CDR2 is SNEGSKA (reference sequence). V gave up 2 bases and J gave up 6 bases; unmatched junction bases: 8. There are 14 residues in the CDR3.